This T cell receptor beta chain appears in the sequencing data of a study of T cells in narcolepsy. For the study at large: Donors had narcolepsy type 1 or type 2, or were healthy controls.

This table comes from immunoSEQ multiplex PCR, and its TCRdb copy is limited to in-frame clones, with some not included. The sample includes tens of thousands of clones, approximately 84% seen only once; the top ten take approximately 1.4%. Germline V gives CDR1 MGHDK, CDR2 SYGVNS. The CDR3 consists of 15 residues. V trimming: 5 bases; J trimming: 6 bases; junction bases outside the gene matches: 8. A word on this clone: Its antigen is unidentified.

Study findings and constraints: Autoreactive clonotypes reportedly recurred in blood of same and different patients, not controls.

The TCR originated in a human donor with narcolepsy. The sequenced sample consisted of CD45RA- memory CD4+ T cells from PBMCs. The chain employs TRBV25-1 and TRBJ2-2, with 8 bases identical to TRBD1. The DNA of the CDR3 is TGTGCCAGCAGTTCACCGGGACAGGTCGCCGGGGAGCTGTTTTTT. This codes for CASSSPGQVAGELFF.